The T cell receptor (beta chain) described here comes from a study of T cell responses to AZD1222 COVID-19 vaccine (dated by TCRdb to about 2021). Broadly, across the study: AZD1222 recipients with second doses at about 4 weeks or about 12 weeks were pooled, because spike-specific TCR depth and breadth did not differ between schedules. Enrollment into the trials was organized by age into subgroups of 18-55, 56-69 and 70-plus years, and those subgroups contained roughly 150, 30 and 60 TCR-sequenced participants, respectively. A total of just over 230 trial participants underwent TCR sequencing, of whom roughly 210 had received two doses of AZD1222 and roughly 26 had received two doses of the MenACWY control vaccine. What the research found in general, with its limitations: A significant rise in spike-specific TCR breadth and depth was observed after two AZD1222 doses relative to day 0 and relative to MenACWY recipients. Participants were mostly white British, with more females than males. The authors suggested clonal diversity may have been underestimated. Because no day 14 peak-response samples were available, repertoires were characterized only after the peak T cell response. The 56-69-year group was small, and its depth increase did not reach significance, likely because of low power. Conclusions about previously exposed vaccinees are limited, since just five to seven AZD1222 recipients were seropositive for SARS-CoV-2 at baseline. Epitopes outside the regions mutated in the B.1.351 and B.1.1.7 variants were reportedly recognized by nearly half of the unique spike-specific TCRs. CD4 TCRs associated with the vaccine covered the entire spike protein, and the dominant responses were in regions 160-218 and 743-854.

In regard to this clone: Its antigen specificity is not known. Base quality data are lacking; no much larger clone is found one base away.

In the germline V gene, CDR1 corresponds to SQVTM and CDR2 to ANQGSEA. Trimming costs V 6 bases and J 0 bases, and their ends lie 11 bases apart. Including the terminal cysteine and phenylalanine, the CDR3 comprises 13 residues. Solely the CDR3 DNA is kept, with 39 bases framed from the first base. The sample's time point label is to be understood as: baseline before first vaccination. Samples from vaccinated people were obtained from the UK trials COV001 and COV002, which included a single-blind randomized controlled phase 2/3 trial of AZD1222 (ChAdOx1 nCoV-19) in healthy adults. Trial participant PBMC samples were collected at day 0 and day 28 after the second dose for TCRbeta chain sequencing. The CDR3 regions of human TCRbeta chains were subjected to immunosequencing. The authors' pipeline ran thus. TCRs in the repertoires were matched against a reference library of SARS-CoV-2-specific TCRs that had been generated with the MIRA antigen-specificity platform. Breadth was defined as the fraction of unique TCRs that were SARS-CoV-2-associated. Depth was defined as the fraction of total T cells that were SARS-CoV-2-associated. Using the MIRA data, each spike-specific TCR was mapped to the spike region that the TCR reacts to and placed in a CD4 or CD8 class. Log10-transformed breadth and depth values were compared by one-way ANOVA with Sidak's multiple comparisons tests. TCRdb's version of the immuneACCESS table is confined to in-frame rearrangements and falls short of the full clone set. An unresolved V gene accounts for under half of the shortfall where checked; the remainder is of unknown origin. The D gene and trimming were derived from the DNA, and the V and J assignments and clone size from that table. The sample includes more than 90,000 clones, with approximately 90% observed a single time. 1% to 1.5% of the sample belongs to the ten largest clones.

This sample comprised peripheral blood, obtained on day 0 of AZD1222 vaccination. The chain is encoded by TRBV29-1 joined to TRBJ1-1; 6 matching bases give a weak D call of TRBD1. This TCR derives from an adult in good health. CDR3 loop: CSVRNRVNTEAFF. The DNA sequence follows: TGCAGCGTCCGAAACAGGGTGAACACTGAAGCTTTCTTT.